What follows are 17 T cell receptor beta chains derived from one specimen sequenced in a study of shared clonotypes between healthy human individuals. Sequenced by immunoSEQ multiplex PCR; TCRdb stores in-frame clones only, minus some. This sample has 780,000 or so clones, with just under 75% found just once. Material for sequencing was memory CD4+ T cells sorted from blood. This sample's subset: CD45RA-negative fraction. These receptors were taken from a woman aged 30 to 39 in good health.

This clone was seen a few times. The chain joins TRBV4-2 to TRBJ2-1, with a possible D match to TRBD2 (6 bases). CDR1 is LGHNA, CDR2 YNFKEQ, per germline. This CDR3 is built from 14 residues. The V and J ends lost 4 bases and 2 bases respectively, with 9 bases between them. The CDR3 loop is CASSRDSTYNEQFF. In DNA, the CDR3 is TGTGCCAGCAGCCGGGACTCAACCTACAATGAGCAGTTCTTC.

V gene TRBV5-1 combines with J gene TRBJ2-7; 11 bases are a match to TRBD2. From germline, CDR1 is SGHRS and CDR2 YFSETQ. This CDR3 has 15 residues. The J segment lost 4 bases and the V segment lost 7 bases, leaving 10 bases of the junction unmatched. The CDR3 sequence is CASRESLAGGYEQYF. The CDR3 nucleotides read TGCGCCAGCCGTGAAAGTCTAGCGGGAGGATACGAGCAGTACTTC.

J is TRBJ1-4 and V is TRBV19, with D possibly matching TRBD1 (5 bases). This CDR3 comprises 12 residues. The germline gives CDR1 LNHDA, CDR2 SQIVND (reference sequence). V lost 10 bases, J lost 11 bases, and 17 bases lay in between. Here the CDR3 DNA reads TGTGCCAACTCCGGGGCCCCACCGAAACTGTTTTTT. It specifies CANSGAPPKLFF. Full variable domain (missing parts from reference TRBV19 and TRBJ1-4): DGGITQSPKYLFRKEGQNVTLSCEQNLNHDAMYWYRQDPGQGLRLIYYSQIVNDFQKGDIAEGYSVSREKKESFPLTVTSAQKNPTAFYLCANSGAPPKLFFGSGTQLSVL.

This chain joins TRBV6-4 and TRBJ2-2; 11 bases match TRBD1. Germline V gives CDR1 MRHNA, CDR2 SNTAGT. This CDR3 has 15 residues. With 8 bases clipped from V and 6 bases from J, the junction kept 8 bases outside the gene matches. As DNA, the CDR3 is TGTGCCAGCGGAACAGGACAGGGGGCCGCCGGGGAGCTGTTTTTT. It encodes CASGTGQGAAGELFF.

The chain joins TRBV5-1 to TRBJ1-2, with D hard to call. CDR3 length equals 15 residues. Deletions cut 0 bases from V and 6 bases from J, with 15 bases between. Germline values: CDR1 SGHRS, CDR2 YFSETQ. The CDR3 coding sequence is TGCGCCAGCAGCTTGGCAATTGGAGGGATGGATGGCTACACCTTC. It encodes CASSLAIGGMDGYTF. Filled out from reference TRBV5-1 and TRBJ1-2, the complete variable domain reads KAGVTQTPRYLIKTRGQQVTLSCSPISGHRSVSWYQQTPGQGLQFLFEYFSETQRNKGNFPGRFSGRQFSNSRSEMNVSTLELGDSALYLCASSLAIGGMDGYTFGSGTRLTVV.

This clone was seen only a few times. The V gene is TRBV28, the J gene TRBJ2-1; weak D call: TRBD2 (5 bases). CDR1 is MDHEN and CDR2 is SYDVKM in the germline V gene. Trimming stripped 4 bases from V and 9 bases from J, with 13 bases between. This CDR3 comprises 13 residues. The CDR3 nucleotides are TGTGCCAGCAGTTGGGTACGGGAATCTGAGCAGTTCTTC. The encoded protein is CASSWVRESEQFF.

Ten or more counts support this clone. The rearrangement links TRBV6-5 to TRBJ1-1; D unclear. Trimming left V 4 bases short and J 10 bases short, with 10 bases between. Germline CDR1 is MNHEY and CDR2 is SVGAGI. This CDR3 spans 11 amino acids. CDR3 sequence reads: CASSSQIGAFF. The CDR3 region has the DNA TGTGCCAGCAGTTCACAAATAGGAGCTTTCTTT.

In this sample, this clone turned up a few times. This chain uses TRBV28 with TRBJ2-7, with D hard to call. Germline V gives CDR1 MDHEN, CDR2 SYDVKM. Deletions cut 4 bases from V and 4 bases from J, with 5 bases between. The CDR3 extends over 11 amino acids. CDR3 loop: CASSSVYEQYF. The CDR3 bases are TGTGCCAGCAGTTCCGTTTACGAGCAGTACTTC.

The chain is built from TRBV7-2 and TRBJ2-1, with 13 nucleotides matching TRBD2. The CDR3 consists of 14 residues. CDR1 SGHTA and CDR2 FQGNSA come from the germline V gene. The trim removed 5 bases at V and 8 bases at J, leaving 3 bases unmatched. CDR3 residues: CASSLTSGRDEQFF. Here the CDR3 DNA reads TGTGCCAGCAGCCTCACTAGCGGGAGGGATGAGCAGTTCTTC.

The chain combines TRBV5-4 with TRBJ1-1; D unclear. The V and J ends lost 5 bases and 3 bases respectively, with 11 bases between them. The CDR3 consists of 13 residues. Germline V lookup: CDR1 SGHNT, CDR2 YYREEE (reference sequence). This CDR3 reads CASRPVGDTEAFF. DNA for the CDR3: TGTGCCAGCAGACCGGTGGGTGACACTGAAGCTTTCTTT.

The CDR3 coding sequence is TGCGCCAGCAGTGAGTCGTTGGGTCCCCCCTACAATGAGCAGTTCTTC. It encodes CASSESLGPPYNEQFF. J is TRBJ2-1 and V is TRBV10-2; no definite D call. The germline V gene encodes CDR1 WSHSY and CDR2 SAAADI. The CDR3 has 16 amino acids. V was clipped by 0 bases and J by 2 bases, with 11 bases between them.

The chain combines TRBV28 with TRBJ2-7; no firm D call. This CDR3 comprises 14 residues. Germline values: CDR1 MDHEN, CDR2 SYDVKM. Trimming took 5 bases from V and 2 from J, leaving 13 bases between them. The CDR3 protein is CASSTRTSPYEQYF. The CDR3 DNA sequence: TGTGCCAGCAGTACCCGTACCTCCCCCTACGAGCAGTACTTC.

This clone showed up just a few times. This sample also contains other DNA sequences that code for the same CDR3. V is TRBV10-1 and J is TRBJ2-7, with a possible D match to TRBD1 (5 bases). The germline V gene encodes CDR1 WNHNN and CDR2 SYGVQD (reference sequence). Trimming shortened V by 2 bases and J by 3 bases, and 5 bases separated the two germline ends. The CDR3 extends over 12 amino acids. The CDR3 nucleotides read TGCGCCAGCAGTGAGCAGGGCTACGAGCAGTACTTC. It yields the protein CASSEQGYEQYF.

A note on this clone: Other DNA sequences in this specimen translate into the identical CDR3. CDR3 amino acids: CASSPPGLAGGTYNEQFF. The CDR3 region has the DNA TGTGCCAGCTCACCACCGGGACTAGCGGGAGGTACCTACAATGAGCAGTTCTTC. The chain recombines TRBV18 with TRBJ2-1; 15 positions match TRBD2. This CDR3 spans 18 amino acids. CDR1 and CDR2 from the germline V gene are KGHSH and LQKENI. The V and J ends lost 0 bases and 2 bases, in that order; junction bases with no gene match: 2.

The genes are TRBV28 and TRBJ1-5; D unclear. The CDR3 totals 14 residues. CDR1 is MDHEN and CDR2 is SYDVKM in the germline V gene. V was shortened by 4 bases and J by 5 bases, with 12 bases between the two germline ends. Here the CDR3 DNA reads TGTGCCAGCAGTTCGGACCTGCGTTATCAGCCCCAGCATTTT. As protein: CASSSDLRYQPQHF.

This clone was found once. J is TRBJ2-7 and V is TRBV19, with D perhaps being TRBD1 or TRBD2 (5 bases each). The CDR3 is 13 amino acids. V was shortened by 2 bases and J by 6 bases, with 11 bases between the two germline ends. Looked up from germline, CDR1 is LNHDA and CDR2 is SQIVND (reference sequence). The CDR3 sequence is CASSINSGTEQYF. In nucleotides, the CDR3 is TGTGCCAGTAGTATAAATTCAGGGACCGAGCAGTACTTC.

The V gene is TRBV6-5, the J gene TRBJ2-2; 7 bases map to TRBD2. This CDR3 spans 15 amino acids. Germline CDR1 and CDR2: MNHEY and SVGAGI. V trimming: 6 bases; J trimming: 3 bases; junction bases outside the gene matches: 7. CDR3 residues: CASRPPGLHTGELFF. DNA of the CDR3: TGTGCCAGCAGACCTCCGGGACTACACACCGGGGAGCTGTTTTTT.